The rows below give T cell receptor beta chains drawn from one sample of a study of beta chain features in type 1 diabetes. Measured with immunoSEQ multiplex PCR; TCRdb has only the in-frame clones, and not every one. There are more than 300,000 clones in the sample; 8% to 10% occur only once, and about 0.6% lies in the top ten. Sequenced material: central memory CD4+ T cells from blood. Receptor source: a man under 40 with type 1 diabetes. Both conserved end residues are part of each CDR3. The D gene is left open where the match is weak. Size is stated for part of the rows, as once, few or many counts, or as a class when the clone is expanded.

J gene	CDR3 length	D gene	clone size	V gene	CDR3 DNA	CDR3 protein
TRBJ2-5	16	.	.	TRBV6-6	TGTGCCAGCAGTTACTGGAGGGCACTCGCTCAAGAGACCCAGTACTTC	CASSYWRALAQETQYF
TRBJ2-6	18	.	.	TRBV28	TGTGCCAGCAGTAATAGTTTTGGGCGGCTTTCTGGGGCCAACGTCCTGACTTTC	CASSNSFGRLSGANVLTF
TRBJ2-5	16	.	.	TRBV28	TGTGCCAGCAGTCCGCAAGGGGCGGGACGGGCGGAGACCCAGTACTTC	CASSPQGAGRAETQYF
TRBJ1-3	14	TRBD1	medium-sized	TRBV27	TGTGCCAGCAGAATGCAGGGGGTGGGAAACACCATATATTTT	CASRMQGVGNTIYF
TRBJ2-7	17	.	.	TRBV2	TGTGCCAGCAGTGAATTGTCCGGACAGGAGGGAGGTTACGAGCAGTACTTC	CASSELSGQEGGYEQYF
TRBJ1-2	14	.	few	TRBV29-1	TGCAGCGTGGGGGACATTCGAATATCGTATGGCTACACCTTC	CSVGDIRISYGYTF
TRBJ2-5	16	TRBD2	.	TRBV15	TGTGCCACCAGCGGGGGCACTGGGCTAGCGGGAGGGTCGACGTACTTC	CATSGGTGLAGGSTYF
TRBJ2-5	14	TRBD1	.	TRBV28	TGTGCCAGCAGCCCGGCCGGGACAGACCATACCCAGTACTTC	CASSPAGTDHTQYF
TRBJ2-7	15	TRBD1	few	TRBV6-1	TGTGCCAGCAGCGCGCTAGGACAGGGGCGCTACGAGCAGTACTTC	CASSALGQGRYEQYF
TRBJ1-1	12	.	.	TRBV28	TGTGCCAGCAGCCCTGTACAAGGCAAGGGGGTCTTT	CASSPVQGKGVF
TRBJ2-1	16	TRBD2	few	TRBV5-4	TGTGCCAGCAGCTTGGGACTAGCGGGATACCCAAATGAGCAGTTCTTC	CASSLGLAGYPNEQFF
TRBJ2-5	13	.	many	TRBV18	TGTGCCAGCTCACTAGGGTACCAAGAGACCCAGTACTTC	CASSLGYQETQYF
TRBJ1-3	13	.	.	TRBV5-6	TGTGCCAGCAGCTTTACAGGGGGAAACACCATATATTTT	CASSFTGGNTIYF
TRBJ2-3	14	.	.	TRBV11-3	TGTGCCAGCAGCCTACAGGGAACCACAGATACGCAGTATTTT	CASSLQGTTDTQYF
TRBJ1-4	15	.	few	TRBV11-2	TGTGCCAGCAGCTTACGGGGAGGGGAAACTGAAAAACTGTTTTTT	CASSLRGGETEKLFF
TRBJ2-5	13	.	many	TRBV7-2	TGTGCCAGCAGCGGGCAGGTTGTCGAGACCCAGTACTTC	CASSGQVVETQYF
TRBJ2-3	13	.	.	TRBV12-5	TGTGCTAGTTGCCGCGGGAGCACAGATACGCAGTATTTT	CASCRGSTDTQYF
TRBJ2-1	13	.	.	TRBV27	TGTGCCAGCAGTTTAGCAGGAGGGAATGAGCAGTTCTTC	CASSLAGGNEQFF
TRBJ2-5	15	TRBD1	few	TRBV5-8	TGTGCCAGCAGCGCCTACAGGGGGCTCCAAGAGACCCAGTACTTC	CASSAYRGLQETQYF
TRBJ2-7	12	TRBD2	.	TRBV28	TGTGCCAGCAGCCGGGGACTAGCGGCACAGTACTTC	CASSRGLAAQYF
TRBJ1-2	14	TRBD1	few	TRBV29-1	TGCAGCGTTAAAAGAGGGGACAGTAACTATGGCTACACCTTC	CSVKRGDSNYGYTF
TRBJ2-7	15	.	many	TRBV19	.	CASSLFGSGTYEQYF
TRBJ1-2	10	TRBD1	many	TRBV30	TGTGCCTGGATTTGGGACAGGGTCACCTTC	CAWIWDRVTF
TRBJ2-1	17	.	few	TRBV28	TGTGCCAGCAGCCCGCCTGCCGGGTGGAGCTCCTACAATGAGCAGTTCTTC	CASSPPAGWSSYNEQFF
TRBJ2-5	16	TRBD2	few	TRBV5-1	TGCGCCAGCAGCTTGGCCTTGGCGGGAGCGAGAGAGACCCAGTACTTC	CASSLALAGARETQYF